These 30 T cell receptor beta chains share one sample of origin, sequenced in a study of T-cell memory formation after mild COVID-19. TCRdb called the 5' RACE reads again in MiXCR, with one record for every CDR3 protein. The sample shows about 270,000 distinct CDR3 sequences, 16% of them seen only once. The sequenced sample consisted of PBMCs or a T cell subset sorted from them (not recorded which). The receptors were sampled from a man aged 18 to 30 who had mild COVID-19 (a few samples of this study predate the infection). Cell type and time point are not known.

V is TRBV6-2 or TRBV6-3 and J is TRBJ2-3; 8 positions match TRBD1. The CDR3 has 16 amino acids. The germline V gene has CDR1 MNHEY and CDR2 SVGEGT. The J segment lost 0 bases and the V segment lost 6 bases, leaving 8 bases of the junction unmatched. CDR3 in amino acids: CASRTWTGTSTDTQYF. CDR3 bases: TGTGCCAGCAGAACTTGGACAGGGACGAGCACAGATACGCAGTATTTT.

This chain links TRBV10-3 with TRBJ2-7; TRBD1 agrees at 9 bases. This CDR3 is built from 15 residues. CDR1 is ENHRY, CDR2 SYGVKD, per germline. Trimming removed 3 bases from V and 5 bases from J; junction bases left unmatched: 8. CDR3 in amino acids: CAISDPGQGRHEQYV. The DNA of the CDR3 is TGTGCCATCAGTGATCCCGGACAGGGGAGGCACGAGCAGTACGTC.

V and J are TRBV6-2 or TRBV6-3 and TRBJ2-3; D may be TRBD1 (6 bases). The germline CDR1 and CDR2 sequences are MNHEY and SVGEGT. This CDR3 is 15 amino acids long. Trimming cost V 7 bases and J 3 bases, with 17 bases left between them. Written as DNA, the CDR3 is TGTGCCAGCACGACCAGAGGGGGAAGTACAGATACGCAGTATTTT. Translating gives CASTTRGGSTDTQYF.

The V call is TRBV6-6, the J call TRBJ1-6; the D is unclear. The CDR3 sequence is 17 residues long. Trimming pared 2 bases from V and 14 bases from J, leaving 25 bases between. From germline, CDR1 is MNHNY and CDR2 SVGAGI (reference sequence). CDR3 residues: CASSYLDPASSLAALHF. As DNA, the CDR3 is TGTGCCAGCAGTTACCTAGATCCGGCCAGCAGCTTAGCGGCCCTCCACTTT.

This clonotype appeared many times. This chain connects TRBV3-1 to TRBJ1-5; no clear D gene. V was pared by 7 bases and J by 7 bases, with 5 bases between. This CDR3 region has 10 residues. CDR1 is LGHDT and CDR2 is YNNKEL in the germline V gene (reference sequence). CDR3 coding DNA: TGTGCCAGCACATACCAGCCCCAGCATTTT. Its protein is CASTYQPQHF.

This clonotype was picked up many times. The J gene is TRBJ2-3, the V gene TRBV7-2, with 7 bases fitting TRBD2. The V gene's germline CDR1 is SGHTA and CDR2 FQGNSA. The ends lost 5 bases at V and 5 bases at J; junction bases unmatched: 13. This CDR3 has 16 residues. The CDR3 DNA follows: TGTGCCAGCAGCGGGTCGAAGGAGCGGGGATTAGATACGCAGTATTTT. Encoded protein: CASSGSKERGLDTQYF.

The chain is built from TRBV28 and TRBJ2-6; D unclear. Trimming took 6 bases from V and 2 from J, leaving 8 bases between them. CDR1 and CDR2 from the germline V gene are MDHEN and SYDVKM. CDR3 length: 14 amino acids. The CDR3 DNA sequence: TGTGCCAGCAGCCCCCTCCCTGGGGCCAACGTCCTGACTTTC. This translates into CASSPLPGANVLTF.

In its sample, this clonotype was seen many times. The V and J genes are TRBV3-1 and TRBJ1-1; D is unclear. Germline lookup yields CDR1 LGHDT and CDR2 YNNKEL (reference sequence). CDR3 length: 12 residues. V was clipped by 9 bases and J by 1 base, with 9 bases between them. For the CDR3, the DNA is TGTGCCAGTTGTGATCAGAACACTGAAGCTTTCTTT. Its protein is CASCDQNTEAFF. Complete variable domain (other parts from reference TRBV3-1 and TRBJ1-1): DTAVSQTPKYLVTQMGNDKSIKCEQNLGHDTMYWYKQDSKKFLKIMFSYNNKELIINETVPNRFSPKSPDKAHLNLHINSLELGDSAVYFCASCDQNTEAFFGQGTRLTVV.

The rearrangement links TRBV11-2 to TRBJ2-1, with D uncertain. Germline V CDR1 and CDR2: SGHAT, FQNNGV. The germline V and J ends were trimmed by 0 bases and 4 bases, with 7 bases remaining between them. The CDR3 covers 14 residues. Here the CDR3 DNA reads TGTGCCAGCAGCTTAGACGGACCGTACAATGAGCAGTTCTTC. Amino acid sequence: CASSLDGPYNEQFF.

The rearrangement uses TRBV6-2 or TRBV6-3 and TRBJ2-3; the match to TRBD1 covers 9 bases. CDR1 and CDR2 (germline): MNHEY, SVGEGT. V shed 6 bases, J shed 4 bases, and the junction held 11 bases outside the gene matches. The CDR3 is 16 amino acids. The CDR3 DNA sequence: TGTGCCAGCAGCCGGGGACAGGGTTCATCTCCAGATACGCAGTATTTT. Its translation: CASSRGQGSSPDTQYF.

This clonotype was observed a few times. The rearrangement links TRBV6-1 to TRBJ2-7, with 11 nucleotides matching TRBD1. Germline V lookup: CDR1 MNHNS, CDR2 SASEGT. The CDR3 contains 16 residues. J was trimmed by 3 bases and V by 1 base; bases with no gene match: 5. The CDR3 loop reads CASSEGLGTGGYEQYF. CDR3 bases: TGTGCCAGCAGTGAAGGTCTCGGGACAGGGGGCTACGAGCAGTACTTC.

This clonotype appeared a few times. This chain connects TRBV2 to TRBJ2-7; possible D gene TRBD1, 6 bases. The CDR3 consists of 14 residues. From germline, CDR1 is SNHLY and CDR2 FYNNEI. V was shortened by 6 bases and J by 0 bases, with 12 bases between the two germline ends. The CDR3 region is CASRQGTNSYEQYF. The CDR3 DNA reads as TGTGCCAGCAGACAGGGAACGAACTCCTACGAGCAGTACTTC.

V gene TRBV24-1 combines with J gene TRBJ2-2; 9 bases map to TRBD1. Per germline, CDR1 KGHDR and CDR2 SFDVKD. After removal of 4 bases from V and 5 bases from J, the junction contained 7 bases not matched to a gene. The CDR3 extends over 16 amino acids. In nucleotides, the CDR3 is TGTGCCACCAGTGAGGGGGGACAGGGAGGAACCGGGGAGCTGTTTTTT. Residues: CATSEGGQGGTGELFF.

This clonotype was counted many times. The CDR3 DNA follows: TGCAGTGCGGCGGCGTGGTACCAAGAGACCCAGTACTTC. Residues: CSAAAWYQETQYF. The chain is built from TRBV20-1 and TRBJ2-5; D gene unclear. Trimming took off 6 bases at V and 0 bases at J, with 11 bases between the two ends. Germline loops: CDR1 DFQATT, CDR2 SNEGSKA (reference sequence). This CDR3 comprises 13 residues.

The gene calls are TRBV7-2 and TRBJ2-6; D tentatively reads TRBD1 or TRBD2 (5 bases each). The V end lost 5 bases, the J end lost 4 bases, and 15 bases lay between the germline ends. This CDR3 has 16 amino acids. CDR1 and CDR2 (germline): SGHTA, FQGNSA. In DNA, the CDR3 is TGTGCCAGCAGCCTTTTGCCCCGGGACGGGGCCAACGTCCTGACTTTC. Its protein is CASSLLPRDGANVLTF.

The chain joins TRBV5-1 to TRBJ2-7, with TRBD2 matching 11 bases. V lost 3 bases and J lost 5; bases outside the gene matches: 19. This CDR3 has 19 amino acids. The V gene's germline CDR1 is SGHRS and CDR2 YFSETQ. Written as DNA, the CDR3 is TGCGCCAGCAGCTCAACCCCCCCTAGCGGGGGGCTCCGTGGCAACGAGCAGTACTTC. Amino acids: CASSSTPPSGGLRGNEQYF.

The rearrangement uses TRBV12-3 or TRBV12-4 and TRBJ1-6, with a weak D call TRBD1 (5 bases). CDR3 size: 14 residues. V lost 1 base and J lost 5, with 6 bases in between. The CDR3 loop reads CASSLDRHNSPLHF. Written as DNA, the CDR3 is TGTGCCAGCAGTTTAGACAGGCATAATTCACCCCTCCACTTT.

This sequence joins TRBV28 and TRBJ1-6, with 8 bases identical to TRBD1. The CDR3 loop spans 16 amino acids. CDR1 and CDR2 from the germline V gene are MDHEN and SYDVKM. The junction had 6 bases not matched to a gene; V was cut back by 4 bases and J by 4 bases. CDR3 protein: CASSWGTGVYNSPLHF. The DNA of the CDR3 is TGTGCCAGCAGTTGGGGGACAGGAGTTTATAATTCACCCCTCCACTTT.

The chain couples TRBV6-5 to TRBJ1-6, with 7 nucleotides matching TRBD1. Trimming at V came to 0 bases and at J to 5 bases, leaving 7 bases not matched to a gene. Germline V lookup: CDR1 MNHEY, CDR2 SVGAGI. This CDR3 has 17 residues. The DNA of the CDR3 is TGTGCCAGCAGTTACTCGACCGGGACAGCAAATAATTCACCCCTCCACTTT. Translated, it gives CASSYSTGTANNSPLHF.

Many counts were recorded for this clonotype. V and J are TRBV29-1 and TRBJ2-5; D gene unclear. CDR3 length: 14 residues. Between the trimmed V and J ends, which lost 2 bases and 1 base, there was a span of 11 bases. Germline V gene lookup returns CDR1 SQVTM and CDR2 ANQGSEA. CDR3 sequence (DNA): TGCAGCGTTGAACCCCCCGGGTTCCAAGAGACCCAGTACTTC. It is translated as CSVEPPGFQETQYF.

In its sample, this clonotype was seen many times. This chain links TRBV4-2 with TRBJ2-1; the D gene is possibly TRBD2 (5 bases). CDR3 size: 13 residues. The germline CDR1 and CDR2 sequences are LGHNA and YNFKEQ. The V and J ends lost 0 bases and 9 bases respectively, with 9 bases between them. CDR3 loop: CASSQDRGGEQFF. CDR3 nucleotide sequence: TGTGCCAGCAGCCAAGATCGGGGTGGTGAGCAGTTCTTC.

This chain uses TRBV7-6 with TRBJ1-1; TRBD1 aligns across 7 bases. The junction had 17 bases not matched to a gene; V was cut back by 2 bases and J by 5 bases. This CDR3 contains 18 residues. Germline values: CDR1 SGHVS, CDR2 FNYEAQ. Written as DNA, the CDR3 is TGTGCCAGCAGCTTACGACAGGGACTATGGGGGTATTTAACTGAAGCTTTCTTT. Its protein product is CASSLRQGLWGYLTEAFF.

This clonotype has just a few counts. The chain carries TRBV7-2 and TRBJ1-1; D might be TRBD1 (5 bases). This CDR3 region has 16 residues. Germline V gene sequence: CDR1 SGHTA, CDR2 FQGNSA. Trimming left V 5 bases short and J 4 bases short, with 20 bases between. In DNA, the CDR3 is TGTGCCAGCAGCCCATTCCAGGGAGGAGTTGGCACTGAAGCTTTCTTT. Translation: CASSPFQGGVGTEAFF.

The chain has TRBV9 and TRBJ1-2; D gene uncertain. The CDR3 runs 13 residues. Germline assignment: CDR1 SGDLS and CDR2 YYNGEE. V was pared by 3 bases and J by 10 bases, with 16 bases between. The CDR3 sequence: CASSGSAPIVYTF. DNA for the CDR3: TGTGCCAGCAGCGGGTCAGCCCCTATCGTCTACACCTTC.

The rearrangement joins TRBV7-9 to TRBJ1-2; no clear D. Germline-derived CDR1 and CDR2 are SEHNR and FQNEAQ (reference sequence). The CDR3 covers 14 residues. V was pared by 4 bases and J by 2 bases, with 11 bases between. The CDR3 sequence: CASSSQTRNYGYTF. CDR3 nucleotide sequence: TGTGCCAGCAGCTCCCAGACAAGGAACTATGGCTACACCTTC.

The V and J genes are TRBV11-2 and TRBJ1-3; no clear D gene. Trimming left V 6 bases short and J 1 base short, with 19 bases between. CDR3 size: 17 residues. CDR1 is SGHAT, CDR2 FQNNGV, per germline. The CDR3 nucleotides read TGTGCCAGCAGGCCATGGGGTTTGAGGGAATCTGGAAACACCATATATTTT. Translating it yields CASRPWGLRESGNTIYF.

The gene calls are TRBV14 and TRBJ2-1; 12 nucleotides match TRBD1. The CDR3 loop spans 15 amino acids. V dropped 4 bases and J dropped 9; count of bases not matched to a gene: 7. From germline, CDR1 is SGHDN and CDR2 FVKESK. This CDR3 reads CASSPGQGARIEQFF. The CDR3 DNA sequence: TGTGCCAGCAGCCCGGGACAGGGGGCGCGAATTGAGCAGTTCTTC.

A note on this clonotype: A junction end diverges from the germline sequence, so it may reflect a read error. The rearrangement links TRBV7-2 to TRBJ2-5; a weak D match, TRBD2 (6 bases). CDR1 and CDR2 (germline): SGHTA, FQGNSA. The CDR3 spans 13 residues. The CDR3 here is CASRRGTVETQNF. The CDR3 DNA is TGTGCCAGCAGACGGGGGACCGTAGAGACCCAGAACTTC.

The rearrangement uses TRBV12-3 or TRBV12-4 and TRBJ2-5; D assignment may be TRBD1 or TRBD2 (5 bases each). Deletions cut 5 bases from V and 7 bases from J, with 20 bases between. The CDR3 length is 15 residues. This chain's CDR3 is CASSPTRGPGSTQYF. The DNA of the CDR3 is TGTGCCAGCAGTCCTACCCGGGGCCCCGGATCGACCCAGTACTTC.

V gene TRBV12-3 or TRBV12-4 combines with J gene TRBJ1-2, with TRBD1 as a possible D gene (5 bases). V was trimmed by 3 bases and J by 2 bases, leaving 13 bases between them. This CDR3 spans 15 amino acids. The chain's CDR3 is CASSFLPTENYGYTF. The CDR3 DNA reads TGTGCCAGCAGTTTTCTCCCGACAGAGAACTATGGCTACACCTTC.